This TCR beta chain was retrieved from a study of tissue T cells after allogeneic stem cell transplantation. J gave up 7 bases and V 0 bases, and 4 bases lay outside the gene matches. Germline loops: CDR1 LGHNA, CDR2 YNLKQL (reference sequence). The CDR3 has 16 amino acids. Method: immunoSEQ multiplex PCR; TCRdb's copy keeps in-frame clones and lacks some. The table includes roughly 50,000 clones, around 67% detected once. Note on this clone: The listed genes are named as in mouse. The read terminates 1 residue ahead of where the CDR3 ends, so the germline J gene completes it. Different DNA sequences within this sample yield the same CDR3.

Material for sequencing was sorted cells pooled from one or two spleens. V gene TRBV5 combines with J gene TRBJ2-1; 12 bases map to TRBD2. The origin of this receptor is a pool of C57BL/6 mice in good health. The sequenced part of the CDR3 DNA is TGTGCCAGCAGCCAAGATAGACTGGGGGGGCGGGCTGAGCAGTTC. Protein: CASSQDRLGGRAEQF. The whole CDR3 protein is CASSQDRLGGRAEQFF.